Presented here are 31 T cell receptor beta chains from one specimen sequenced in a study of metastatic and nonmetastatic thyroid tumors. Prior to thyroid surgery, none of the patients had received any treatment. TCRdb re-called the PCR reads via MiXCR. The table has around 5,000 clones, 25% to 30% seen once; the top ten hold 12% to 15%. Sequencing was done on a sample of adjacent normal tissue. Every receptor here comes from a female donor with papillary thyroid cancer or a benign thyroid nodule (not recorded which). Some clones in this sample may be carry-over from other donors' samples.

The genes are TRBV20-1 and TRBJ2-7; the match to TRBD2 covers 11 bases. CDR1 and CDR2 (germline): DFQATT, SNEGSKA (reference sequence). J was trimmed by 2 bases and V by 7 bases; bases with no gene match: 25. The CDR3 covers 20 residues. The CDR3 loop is CSGTDQLGSGRASVTYEQYF. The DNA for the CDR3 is TGCAGTGGTACCGATCAACTAGGTAGCGGGAGGGCCTCGGTGACCTACGAGCAGTACTTC.

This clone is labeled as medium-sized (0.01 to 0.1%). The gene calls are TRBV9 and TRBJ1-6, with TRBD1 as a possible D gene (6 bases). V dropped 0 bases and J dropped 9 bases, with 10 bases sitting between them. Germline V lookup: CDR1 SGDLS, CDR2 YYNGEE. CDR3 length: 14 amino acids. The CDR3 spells CASSVGDKGSPLHF. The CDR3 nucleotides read TGTGCCAGCAGCGTAGGGGACAAGGGTTCACCCCTCCACTTT.

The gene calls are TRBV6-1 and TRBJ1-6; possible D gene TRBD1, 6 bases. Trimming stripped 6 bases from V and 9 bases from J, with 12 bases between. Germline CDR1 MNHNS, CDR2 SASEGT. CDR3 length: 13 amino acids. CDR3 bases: TGTGCCAGCAGCACCACAGGGATTTCACCCCTCCACTTT. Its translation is CASSTTGISPLHF.

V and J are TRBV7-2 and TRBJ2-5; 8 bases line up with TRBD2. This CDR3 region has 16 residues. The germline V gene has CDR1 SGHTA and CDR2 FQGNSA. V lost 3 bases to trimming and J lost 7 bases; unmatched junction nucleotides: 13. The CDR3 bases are TGTGCCAGCAGCTTGACTAGCGTGGGGTTGCAGGGGACCCAGTACTTC. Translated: CASSLTSVGLQGTQYF.

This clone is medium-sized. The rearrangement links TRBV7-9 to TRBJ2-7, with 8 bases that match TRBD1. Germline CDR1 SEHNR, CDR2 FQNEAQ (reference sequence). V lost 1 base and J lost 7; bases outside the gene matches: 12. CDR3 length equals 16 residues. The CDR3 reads CASSLVATGAPREQYF. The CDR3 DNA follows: TGTGCCAGCAGCTTAGTGGCGACAGGGGCCCCCCGGGAGCAGTACTTC. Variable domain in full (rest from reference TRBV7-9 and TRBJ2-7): DTGVSQNPRHKITKRGQNVTFRCDPISEHNRLYWYRQTLGQGPEFLTYFQNEAQLEKSRLLSDRFSAERPKGSFSTLEIQRTEQGDSAMYLCASSLVATGAPREQYFGPGTRLTVT.

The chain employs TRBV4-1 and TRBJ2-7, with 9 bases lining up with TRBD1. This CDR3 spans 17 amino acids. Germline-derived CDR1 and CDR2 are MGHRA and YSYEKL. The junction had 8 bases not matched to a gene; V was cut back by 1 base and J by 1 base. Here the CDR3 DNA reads TGCGCCAGCAGCCAAGCACCGGGACAGGGCTTATCCTACGAGCAGTACTTC. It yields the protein CASSQAPGQGLSYEQYF.

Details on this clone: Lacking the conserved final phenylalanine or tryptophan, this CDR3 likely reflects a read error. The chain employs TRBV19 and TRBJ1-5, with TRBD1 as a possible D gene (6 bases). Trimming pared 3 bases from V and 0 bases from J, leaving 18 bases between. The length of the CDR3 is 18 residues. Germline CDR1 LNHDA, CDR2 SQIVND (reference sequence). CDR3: CASSILPGRGNSNQPQHL. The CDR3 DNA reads TGTGCCAGTAGTATCCTCCCGGGGAGGGGGAATAGCAATCAGCCCCAGCATTTG.

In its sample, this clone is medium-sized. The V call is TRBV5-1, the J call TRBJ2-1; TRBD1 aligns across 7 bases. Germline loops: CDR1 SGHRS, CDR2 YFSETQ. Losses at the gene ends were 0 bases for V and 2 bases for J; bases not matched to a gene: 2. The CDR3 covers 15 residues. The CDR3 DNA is TGCGCCAGCAGCTTGGTTCAGGGGGCCTACAATGAGCAGTTCTTC. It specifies CASSLVQGAYNEQFF.

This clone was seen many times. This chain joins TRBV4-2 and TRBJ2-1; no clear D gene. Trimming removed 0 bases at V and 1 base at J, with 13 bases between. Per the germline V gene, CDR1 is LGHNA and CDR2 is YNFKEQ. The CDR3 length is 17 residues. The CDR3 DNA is TGTGCCAGCAGCCAAGATCAAGGTGCTCTATCCTACAATGAGCAGTTCTTC. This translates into CASSQDQGALSYNEQFF.

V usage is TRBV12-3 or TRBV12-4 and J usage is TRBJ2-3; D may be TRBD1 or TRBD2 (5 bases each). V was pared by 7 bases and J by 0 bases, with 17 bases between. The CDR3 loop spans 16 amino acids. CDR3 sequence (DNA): TGTGCCAGCATCCTCCCGGGGCGCGAGAGCACAGATACGCAGTATTTT. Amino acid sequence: CASILPGRESTDTQYF.

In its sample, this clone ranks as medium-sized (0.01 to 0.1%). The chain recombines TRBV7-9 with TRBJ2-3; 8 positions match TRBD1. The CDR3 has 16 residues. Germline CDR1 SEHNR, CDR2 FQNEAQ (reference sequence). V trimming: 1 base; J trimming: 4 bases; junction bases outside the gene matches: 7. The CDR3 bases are TGTGCCAGCAGCTTAGGACAGGGGAGTTTCGCAGATACGCAGTATTTT. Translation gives CASSLGQGSFADTQYF.

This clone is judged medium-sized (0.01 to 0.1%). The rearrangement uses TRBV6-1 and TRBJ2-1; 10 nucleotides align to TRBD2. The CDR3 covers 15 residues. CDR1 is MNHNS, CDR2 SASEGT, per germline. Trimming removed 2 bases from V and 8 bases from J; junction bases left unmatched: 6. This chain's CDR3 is CASSESGRAADEQFF. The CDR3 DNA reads TGTGCCAGCAGTGAAAGCGGGAGGGCTGCGGATGAGCAGTTCTTC.

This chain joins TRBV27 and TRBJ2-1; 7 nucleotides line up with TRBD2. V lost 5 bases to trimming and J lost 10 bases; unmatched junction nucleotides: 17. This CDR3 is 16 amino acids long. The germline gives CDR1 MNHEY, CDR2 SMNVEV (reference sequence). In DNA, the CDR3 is TGTGCCAGCAGTCCTCTGGGGACTACCGGACCCCTCGAGCAGTTCTTC. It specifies CASSPLGTTGPLEQFF.

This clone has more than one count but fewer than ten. CDR3 sequence: CASTTGAYEQYF. The CDR3 nucleotides are TGTGCCAGCACGACAGGGGCCTACGAGCAGTACTTC. The V gene is TRBV27, the J gene TRBJ2-7; the match to TRBD1 covers 8 bases. The length of the CDR3 is 12 residues. Germline lookup yields CDR1 MNHEY and CDR2 SMNVEV (reference sequence). V trimming: 7 bases; J trimming: 2 bases; junction bases outside the gene matches: 1.

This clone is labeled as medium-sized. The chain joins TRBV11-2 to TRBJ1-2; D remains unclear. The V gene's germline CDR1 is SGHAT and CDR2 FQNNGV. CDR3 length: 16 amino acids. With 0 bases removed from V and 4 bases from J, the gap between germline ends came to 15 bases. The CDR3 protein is CASSLDLGIMPYGYTF. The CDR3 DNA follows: TGTGCCAGCAGCTTAGATCTAGGCATTATGCCCTATGGCTACACCTTC.

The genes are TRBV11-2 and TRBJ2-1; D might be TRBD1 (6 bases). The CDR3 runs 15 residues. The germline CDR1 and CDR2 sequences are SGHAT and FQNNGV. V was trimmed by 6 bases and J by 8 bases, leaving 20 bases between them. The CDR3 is CASRPPRGQRDEQFF. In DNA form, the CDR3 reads TGTGCCAGCAGACCCCCTAGAGGACAGAGGGATGAGCAGTTCTTC.

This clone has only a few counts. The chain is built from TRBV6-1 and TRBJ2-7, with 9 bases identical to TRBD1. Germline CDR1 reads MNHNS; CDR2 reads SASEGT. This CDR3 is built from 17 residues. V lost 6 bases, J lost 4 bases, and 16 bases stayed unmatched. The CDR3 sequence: CASRQAGQGFGLYEQYF. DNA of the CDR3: TGTGCCAGCAGGCAAGCCGGACAGGGGTTTGGATTATACGAGCAGTACTTC.

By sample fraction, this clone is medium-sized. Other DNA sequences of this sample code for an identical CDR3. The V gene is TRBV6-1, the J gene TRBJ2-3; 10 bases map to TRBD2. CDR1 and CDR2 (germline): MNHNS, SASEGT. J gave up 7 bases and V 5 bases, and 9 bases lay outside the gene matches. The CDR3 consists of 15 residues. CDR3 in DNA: TGTGCCAGCAGTTCGTCTAGCGGGAGAGGGAATACGCAGTATTTT. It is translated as CASSSSSGRGNTQYF.

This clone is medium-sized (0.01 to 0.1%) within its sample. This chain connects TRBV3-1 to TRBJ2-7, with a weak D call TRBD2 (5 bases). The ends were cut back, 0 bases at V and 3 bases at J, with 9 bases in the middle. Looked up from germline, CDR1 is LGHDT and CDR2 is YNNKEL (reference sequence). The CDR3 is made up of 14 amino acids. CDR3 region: CASSQDTSSYEQYF. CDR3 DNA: TGTGCCAGCAGCCAAGATACTAGTAGCTACGAGCAGTACTTC.

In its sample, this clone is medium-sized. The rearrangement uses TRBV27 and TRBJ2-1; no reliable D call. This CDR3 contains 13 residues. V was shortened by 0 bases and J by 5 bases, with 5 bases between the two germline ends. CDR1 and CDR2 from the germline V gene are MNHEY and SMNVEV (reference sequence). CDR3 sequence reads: CASSLSGDNEQFF. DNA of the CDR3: TGTGCCAGCAGTTTATCGGGCGACAATGAGCAGTTCTTC.

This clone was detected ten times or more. The CDR3 nucleotides are TGTGCCAGTAGTATCGGAATTCGGACACTGGGGGTGGTCCGTGAGCAGTACTTC. This gives the protein CASSIGIRTLGVVREQYF. This rearrangement joins TRBV19 to TRBJ2-7; D is possibly TRBD1 or TRBD2 (5 bases each). Germline loops: CDR1 LNHDA, CDR2 SQIVND (reference sequence). V was trimmed by 3 bases and J by 7 bases, leaving 28 bases between them. This CDR3 region has 18 residues.

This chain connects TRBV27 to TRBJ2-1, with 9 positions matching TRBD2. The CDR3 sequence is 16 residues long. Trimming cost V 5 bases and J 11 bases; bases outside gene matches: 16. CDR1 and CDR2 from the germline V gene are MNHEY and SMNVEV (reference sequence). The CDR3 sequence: CASSPRGTSRPLQQFF. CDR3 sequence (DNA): TGTGCCAGCAGTCCTCGTGGGACTAGCAGACCCCTGCAGCAGTTCTTC.

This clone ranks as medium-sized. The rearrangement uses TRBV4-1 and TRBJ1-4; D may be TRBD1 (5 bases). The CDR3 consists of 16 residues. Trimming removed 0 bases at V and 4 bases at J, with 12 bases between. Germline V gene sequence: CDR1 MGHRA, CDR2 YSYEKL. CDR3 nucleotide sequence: TGCGCCAGCAGCCAAGATCGGCAGGGTTTTAATGAAAAACTGTTTTTT. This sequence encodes CASSQDRQGFNEKLFF.

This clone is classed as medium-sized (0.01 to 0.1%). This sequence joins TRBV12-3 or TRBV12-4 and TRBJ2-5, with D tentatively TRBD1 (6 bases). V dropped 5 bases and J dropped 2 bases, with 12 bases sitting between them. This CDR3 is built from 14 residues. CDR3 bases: TGTGCCAGCAGTCTCAAGGACAGACAAGAGACCCAGTACTTC. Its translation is CASSLKDRQETQYF.

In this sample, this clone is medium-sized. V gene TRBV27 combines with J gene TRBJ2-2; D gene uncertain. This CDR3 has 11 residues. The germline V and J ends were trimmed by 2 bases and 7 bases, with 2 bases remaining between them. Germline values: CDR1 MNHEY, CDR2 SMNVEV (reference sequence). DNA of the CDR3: TGTGCCAGCAGTTTAAGCGGGGAGCTGTTTTTT. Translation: CASSLSGELFF.

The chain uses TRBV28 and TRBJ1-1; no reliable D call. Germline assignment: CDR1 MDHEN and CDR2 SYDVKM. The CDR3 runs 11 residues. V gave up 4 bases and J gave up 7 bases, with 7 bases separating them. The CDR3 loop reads CASSYEGEAFF. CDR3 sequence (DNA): TGTGCCAGCAGTTACGAGGGTGAAGCTTTCTTT.

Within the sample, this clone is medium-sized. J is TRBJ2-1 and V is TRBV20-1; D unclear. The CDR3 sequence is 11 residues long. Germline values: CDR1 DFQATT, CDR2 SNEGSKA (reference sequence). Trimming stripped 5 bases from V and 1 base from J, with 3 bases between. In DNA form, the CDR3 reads TGCAGTGCTGAGTCCTACAATGAGCAGTTCTTC. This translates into CSAESYNEQFF.

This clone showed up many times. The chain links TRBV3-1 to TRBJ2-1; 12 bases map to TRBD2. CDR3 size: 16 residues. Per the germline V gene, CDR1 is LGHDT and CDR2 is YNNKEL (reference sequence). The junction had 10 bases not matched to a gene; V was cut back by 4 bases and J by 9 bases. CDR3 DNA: TGTGCCAGCAGCCTCCGGACTAGCGGGACGGCGAGTGAGCAGTTCTTC. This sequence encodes CASSLRTSGTASEQFF.

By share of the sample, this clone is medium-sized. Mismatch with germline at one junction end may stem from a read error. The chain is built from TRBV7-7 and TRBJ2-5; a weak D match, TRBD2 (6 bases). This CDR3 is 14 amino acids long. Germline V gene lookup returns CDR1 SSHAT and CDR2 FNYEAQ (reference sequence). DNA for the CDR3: TGTGCTAGCAGCCTTGGTAGCGGATTAGAGACCCAGTACTTC. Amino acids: CASSLGSGLETQYF.

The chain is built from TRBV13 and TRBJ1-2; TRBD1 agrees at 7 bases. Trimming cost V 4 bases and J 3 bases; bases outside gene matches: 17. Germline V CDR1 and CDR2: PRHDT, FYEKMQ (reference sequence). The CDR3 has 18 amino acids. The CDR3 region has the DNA TGTGCCAGCAGCTCAAGAGGACCTAAAGAGGGGGCTTACTATGGCTACACCTTC. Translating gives CASSSRGPKEGAYYGYTF.

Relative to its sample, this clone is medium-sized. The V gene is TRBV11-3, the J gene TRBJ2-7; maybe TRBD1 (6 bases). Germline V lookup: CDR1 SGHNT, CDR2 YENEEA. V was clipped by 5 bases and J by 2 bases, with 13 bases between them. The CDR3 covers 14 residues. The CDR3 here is CASSVVQGPYEQYF. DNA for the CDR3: TGTGCCAGCAGCGTTGTACAGGGCCCCTACGAGCAGTACTTC.